Presented here are 30 T cell receptor beta chains from one specimen sequenced in a study of cytomegalovirus exposure and HLA in healthy donors. A multiplex PCR was run with 60 Vbeta primers and 13 Jbeta primers. TCRdb keeps only in-frame clones here, not all; method: immunoSEQ multiplex PCR. Found here are 150,000 to 250,000 clones, around four fifths of them singletons; the top ten hold over 5%. Material: PBMCs. These receptors were collected from a woman in her fifties or sixties in good health and CMV-seropositive.

This chain uses TRBV6-5 with TRBJ2-7, with 10 bases aligning to TRBD2. Unmatched junction bases numbered 5, after V lost 6 bases and J lost 0 bases. The germline gives CDR1 MNHEY, CDR2 SVGAGI. The CDR3 is 15 amino acids. CDR3 sequence (DNA): TGTGCCAGCAGGTTAGCGGGGGGTAGCTCCTACGAGCAGTACTTC. Protein product: CASRLAGGSSYEQYF.

This chain connects TRBV2 to TRBJ2-3; 10 nucleotides line up with TRBD1. The germline CDR1 and CDR2 sequences are SNHLY and FYNNEI. With V trimmed by 4 bases and J by 3 bases, 7 bases remained unmatched. CDR3 length: 16 amino acids. The CDR3 nucleotides read TGTGCCAGCAGTGTAGACAGGGGGCACGGGACAGATACGCAGTATTTT. Its translation is CASSVDRGHGTDTQYF. The variable domain in full, with the rest retrieved from reference TRBV2 and TRBJ2-3, is EPEVTQTPSHQVTQMGQEVILRCVPISNHLYFYWYRQILGQKVEFLVSFYNNEISEKSEIFDDQFSVERPDGSNFTLKIRSTKLEDSAMYFCASSVDRGHGTDTQYFGPGTRLTVL.

J is TRBJ2-7 and V is TRBV7-9, with TRBD2 identical over 9 bases. The J call may be mistaken, given a closer DNA end match to TRBJ2-5. The length of the CDR3 is 15 residues. Germline V gene lookup returns CDR1 SEHNR and CDR2 FQNEAQ (reference sequence). For the CDR3, the DNA is TGTGCCAGCAGCTCAACGCGGGGGGGCGGTGAGACCCAGTACTTC. This encodes CASSSTRGGGETQYF.

V is TRBV28 and J is TRBJ2-3; possible D gene TRBD1, 6 bases. Germline loops: CDR1 MDHEN, CDR2 SYDVKM. The CDR3 spans 16 residues. The V and J ends lost 6 bases and 5 bases respectively, with 21 bases between them. CDR3 amino acids: CASSPLMGAGVDTQYF. CDR3 DNA: TGTGCCAGCAGCCCTTTAATGGGGGCAGGGGTAGATACGCAGTATTTT.

The V gene is TRBV5-4, the J gene TRBJ2-5; D perhaps matches TRBD2 (5 bases). Germline V gene lookup returns CDR1 SGHNT and CDR2 YYREEE (reference sequence). This CDR3 is 15 amino acids long. The V gene lost 0 bases and the J gene lost 1 base, with 10 bases spanning the gap. The CDR3 DNA is TGTGCCAGCAGCTTGGAGAGGGATCTCCAAGAGACCCAGTACTTC. Its protein product is CASSLERDLQETQYF.

The chain has TRBV11-2 and TRBJ2-7; TRBD1 agrees at 8 bases. V dropped 1 base and J dropped 3; count of bases not matched to a gene: 2. The CDR3 is 14 residues long. Germline CDR1 and CDR2: SGHAT and FQNNGV. The CDR3 protein is CASSLGGQVYEQYF. The CDR3 DNA reads as TGTGCCAGCAGCTTAGGGGGACAGGTCTACGAGCAGTACTTC.

V and J are TRBV5-1 and TRBJ2-1, with 9 positions matching TRBD2. The V gene's germline CDR1 is SGHRS and CDR2 YFSETQ. This CDR3 has 18 amino acids. After removal of 4 bases from V and 1 base from J, the junction contained 12 bases not matched to a gene. The CDR3 loop is CASSPQDRGLASYNEQFF. CDR3 nucleotides: TGCGCCAGCAGCCCTCAGGACAGAGGACTAGCGTCCTACAATGAGCAGTTCTTC.

The chain joins TRBV7-9 to TRBJ2-3; D may be TRBD2 (6 bases). The ends were cut back, 1 base at V and 6 bases at J, with 8 bases in the middle. CDR3 length equals 13 residues. Germline CDR1 and CDR2: SEHNR and FQNEAQ (reference sequence). The CDR3 here is CASSLGGADTQYF. The CDR3 DNA is TGTGCCAGCAGCTTAGGCGGGGCGGATACGCAGTATTTT.

The chain is built from TRBV5-8 and TRBJ1-2; the match to TRBD1 covers 7 bases. Germline CDR1 reads SGHTS; CDR2 reads YDEGEE. The trim removed 7 bases at V and 4 bases at J, leaving 16 bases unmatched. The CDR3 loop spans 16 amino acids. This CDR3 is CASGPDRVNILYGYTF. The CDR3 nucleotides are TGTGCCAGCGGGCCCGACAGGGTAAACATCCTCTATGGCTACACCTTC. The full variable domain, with the rest looked up from reference TRBV5-8 and TRBJ1-2, is EAGVTQSPTHLIKTRGQQATLRCSPISGHTSVYWYQQALGLGLQFLLWYDEGEERNRGNFPPRFSGRQFPNYSSELNVNALELEDSALYLCASGPDRVNILYGYTFGSGTRLTVV.

This chain connects TRBV9 to TRBJ1-3; 8 positions match TRBD1. There are 16 residues in the CDR3. Trimming took 3 bases from V and 4 from J; bases not matched to a gene: 9. CDR1 and CDR2 from the germline V gene are SGDLS and YYNGEE. The CDR3 coding sequence is TGTGCCAGCAGCGCAGGCACAGGGGGGACGGGAAACACCATATATTTT. It translates to CASSAGTGGTGNTIYF.

V gene TRBV6-6 combines with J gene TRBJ2-1; 8 nucleotides agree with TRBD2. The ends lost 6 bases at V and 5 bases at J; junction bases unmatched: 6. Germline CDR1 reads MNHNY; CDR2 reads SVGAGI (reference sequence). The CDR3 spans 14 residues. CDR3 sequence reads: CASRERGWDNEQFF. CDR3 nucleotides: TGTGCCAGCAGAGAGCGGGGGTGGGACAATGAGCAGTTCTTC.

The V call is TRBV5-1, the J call TRBJ1-5; the match to TRBD1 covers 8 bases. This CDR3 is built from 16 residues. Trimming cost V 0 bases and J 3 bases; bases outside gene matches: 5. Per the germline V gene, CDR1 is SGHRS and CDR2 is YFSETQ. The CDR3: CASSLDGQGYNQPQHF. The DNA for the CDR3 is TGCGCCAGCAGCTTGGATGGACAGGGTTACAATCAGCCCCAGCATTTT.

J is TRBJ2-7 and V is TRBV7-9, with D perhaps TRBD1 (5 bases). Germline CDR1 reads SEHNR; CDR2 reads FQNEAQ (reference sequence). CDR3 size: 14 residues. The V end lost 2 bases, the J end lost 5 bases, and 13 bases lay between the germline ends. This CDR3 reads CASSLTRVRHEQYF. The CDR3 nucleotides are TGTGCCAGCAGCTTAACCAGGGTCCGACACGAGCAGTACTTC. Based on the CDR3 plus reference TRBV7-9 and TRBJ2-7, the full variable domain is DTGVSQNPRHKITKRGQNVTFRCDPISEHNRLYWYRQTLGQGPEFLTYFQNEAQLEKSRLLSDRFSAERPKGSFSTLEIQRTEQGDSAMYLCASSLTRVRHEQYFGPGTRLTVT.

This sequence joins TRBV11-2 and TRBJ2-5, with TRBD1 matching over 8 bases. In germline, CDR1 is SGHAT, CDR2 FQNNGV. Trimming cost V 3 bases and J 5 bases; bases outside gene matches: 5. This CDR3 contains 14 residues. CDR3 DNA: TGTGCCAGCAGCTTCCGGGACAGGTTTGAGACCCAGTACTTC. As protein: CASSFRDRFETQYF.

V usage is TRBV9 and J usage is TRBJ2-2; tentative D call: TRBD1 (5 bases). Trimming shortened V by 0 bases and J by 4 bases, and 10 bases separated the two germline ends. The CDR3 consists of 15 residues. In germline, CDR1 is SGDLS, CDR2 YYNGEE. The CDR3 here is CASSVAPTVTGELFF. CDR3 coding DNA: TGTGCCAGCAGCGTAGCCCCGACAGTCACCGGGGAGCTGTTTTTT.

V is TRBV27 and J is TRBJ1-1; D gene unclear. The V gene's germline CDR1 is MNHEY and CDR2 SMNVEV (reference sequence). Trimming removed 2 bases at V and 4 bases at J, with 11 bases between. The CDR3 covers 14 residues. For the CDR3, the DNA is TGTGCCAGCAGTTTAAGTGGTTCCGGCACTGAAGCTTTCTTT. The encoded protein is CASSLSGSGTEAFF.

This clone was detected a few times. This chain joins TRBV27 and TRBJ1-4, with D tentatively TRBD1 (6 bases). Germline CDR1 and CDR2: MNHEY and SMNVEV (reference sequence). CDR3 size: 15 residues. The germline V and J ends were trimmed by 4 bases and 3 bases, with 12 bases remaining between them. CDR3 nucleotides: TGTGCCAGCAGTTCAACAGGGTTTTCTAATGAAAAACTGTTTTTT. It translates to CASSSTGFSNEKLFF.

This chain links TRBV12-5 with TRBJ2-7; D is ambiguous. CDR1 LGHNT and CDR2 FRNRAP come from the germline V gene. V lost 0 bases and J 1 base, leaving 7 bases between the germline ends. CDR3 size: 14 residues. The CDR3 here is CASGLVDISYEQYF. As DNA, the CDR3 is TGTGCTAGTGGTTTGGTCGACATTTCCTACGAGCAGTACTTC.

J is TRBJ2-1 and V is TRBV9; D gene uncertain. This CDR3 spans 15 amino acids. Per germline, CDR1 SGDLS and CDR2 YYNGEE. V lost 0 bases to trimming and J lost 0 bases, with 7 bases between them. The CDR3 coding sequence is TGTGCCAGCAGCGTAGATAAAAACTCCTACAATGAGCAGTTCTTC. Amino acids: CASSVDKNSYNEQFF.

The V and J genes are TRBV5-1 and TRBJ2-2; maybe TRBD2 (7 bases). The germline CDR1 and CDR2 sequences are SGHRS and YFSETQ. Trimming stripped 7 bases from V and 0 bases from J, with 13 bases between. The CDR3 spans 15 residues. DNA of the CDR3: TGCGCCAGCGGGGGGGCACCCCCGAACACCGGGGAGCTGTTTTTT. Its translation is CASGGAPPNTGELFF.

The V call is TRBV4-2, the J call TRBJ1-2; no reliable D call. CDR3 length: 16 residues. V lost 0 bases and J lost 2, with 13 bases in between. Germline V gives CDR1 LGHNA, CDR2 YNFKEQ. In DNA, the CDR3 is TGTGCCAGCAGCCAAGATCGAGACTACCCCAACTATGGCTACACCTTC. Amino acids: CASSQDRDYPNYGYTF.

The V call is TRBV6-5, the J call TRBJ2-5; TRBD2 matches at 8 bases. The DNA end favors TRBJ2-7, so the J call may be wrong. CDR1 and CDR2 from the germline V gene are MNHEY and SVGAGI. The CDR3 has 16 amino acids. CDR3 region: CASSYLVGGRSYEQYF. The CDR3 nucleotides are TGTGCCAGCAGTTATCTTGTGGGCGGGAGGTCCTACGAGCAGTACTTC.

The chain employs TRBV15 and TRBJ2-7, with D uncertain. Trimming cost V 2 bases and J 0 bases, with 11 bases left between them. The CDR3 runs 15 residues. The germline V gene has CDR1 LNHNV and CDR2 YYDKDF (reference sequence). Here the CDR3 reads CATSRTDASSYEQYF. CDR3 DNA: TGTGCCACCAGCAGAACAGACGCGAGCTCCTACGAGCAGTACTTC. The whole variable domain, filled in from reference TRBV15 and TRBJ2-7, reads DAMVIQNPRYQVTQFGKPVTLSCSQTLNHNVMYWYQQKSSQAPKLLFHYYDKDFNNEADTPDNFQSRRPNTSFCFLDIRSPGLGDTAMYLCATSRTDASSYEQYFGPGTRLTVT.

The rearrangement joins TRBV10-3 to TRBJ2-7; 9 bases agree with TRBD2. Unmatched junction bases numbered 10, after V lost 0 bases and J lost 4 bases. This CDR3 contains 17 residues. CDR1 is ENHRY and CDR2 is SYGVKD in the germline V gene. The CDR3 region has the DNA TGTGCCATCAGTGAGTCGGCCCGGGCGGGAGGGCCGTACGAGCAGTACTTC. Translation gives CAISESARAGGPYEQYF.

CDR3 region: CASSQLTGSSYNEQFF. The CDR3 bases are TGCGCCAGCAGCCAACTGACAGGGAGCTCCTACAATGAGCAGTTCTTC. The chain recombines TRBV5-1 with TRBJ2-1; TRBD1 matches 7 bases. The CDR3 covers 16 residues. The V segment lost 4 bases and the J segment 0 bases; nucleotides outside the gene matches: 7. The germline V gene has CDR1 SGHRS and CDR2 YFSETQ.

This chain uses TRBV2 with TRBJ1-1; D is possibly TRBD1 (6 bases). Germline V gene data show CDR1 as SNHLY and CDR2 as FYNNEI. CDR3 length equals 12 residues. V lost 7 bases, J lost 0 bases, and 6 bases lay in between. The CDR3 loop reads CASKGVNTEAFF. The CDR3 DNA is TGTGCCAGCAAGGGGGTGAACACTGAAGCTTTCTTT.

The rearrangement uses TRBV28 and TRBJ2-7; maybe TRBD1 (6 bases). Trimming took off 7 bases at V and 4 bases at J, with 11 bases between the two ends. CDR1 and CDR2 (germline): MDHEN, SYDVKM. CDR3 length equals 12 residues. The CDR3 bases are TGTGCCAGCACTACGACAGGTTACGAGCAGTACTTC. Translation: CASTTTGYEQYF.

The rearrangement uses TRBV7-2 and TRBJ2-3; 8 nucleotides match TRBD2. Germline values: CDR1 SGHTA, CDR2 FQGNSA. V was clipped by 5 bases and J by 4 bases; unmatched bases: 8. This CDR3 region has 15 residues. The CDR3 DNA reads TGTGCCAGCAGCCCGGGGGGGTGGGTCGCAGATACGCAGTATTTT. Translating it yields CASSPGGWVADTQYF.

There are a few counts of this clone. This chain uses TRBV5-1 with TRBJ1-2; 8 bases map to TRBD1. Germline trimming cut 0 bases from V and 2 bases from J; bases unmatched to any gene: 6. This CDR3 comprises 16 residues. The germline V gene has CDR1 SGHRS and CDR2 YFSETQ. The CDR3 DNA follows: TGCGCCAGCAGCTTGGATACAGGGGGGGCCAACTATGGCTACACCTTC. This sequence encodes CASSLDTGGANYGYTF.

The CDR3 DNA is TGTGCAAGTCCCCTCGGACTAGAAACAGATACGCAGTATTTT. Translating gives CASPLGLETDTQYF. The chain combines TRBV12-2 with TRBJ2-3; the table's D gene call, TRBD2, was not cross checked with the DNA. TRBV12-2 is a listed pseudogene. The CDR3 is 14 residues long.